Listed below are T cell receptor beta chains from one sample, sequenced in a study of blood T cell repertoires in COVID-19. Sequencing used immunoSEQ multiplex PCR; TCRdb keeps in-frame clones, though not all of them. The table lists 66,000 or so clones, roughly 77% of them singletons. Sequencing was carried out using peripheral blood. The receptors come from a human donor in a cohort sampled during active COVID-19. Both conserved end residues are part of each CDR3. A D gene is named only where the DNA matches it firmly. Only some rows state a clone size, as once, few, many or a class for expanded clones.

TRBD1,TRBJ1-5,.,TRBV6-5,15,TGTGCCAGCAGCATAGGACAGGGGGCTAATCAGCCCCAGCATTTT,CASSIGQGANQPQHF
TRBD2,TRBJ2-7,.,TRBV4-1,17,TGCGCCAGCAGCCAATCTCCCGGGGGCGGGAGGGTCTACGAGCAGTACTTC,CASSQSPGGGRVYEQYF
TRBD1,TRBJ2-5,once,TRBV5-8,17,TGTGCCAGCAGCACCAGAACACAGGGGGCTAAGGAAGAGACCCAGTACTTC,CASSTRTQGAKEETQYF
TRBD2,TRBJ2-3,.,TRBV4-1,17,TGCGCCAGCAGCCAAGGGCCGGGACTAGCGTTGACAGATACGCAGTATTTT,CASSQGPGLALTDTQYF
TRBD1,TRBJ2-7,.,TRBV28,15,TGTGCCAGCAGCCCCTTCGCAGGGGGTGTTTACGAGCAGTACTTC,CASSPFAGGVYEQYF
.,TRBJ2-4,once,TRBV5-5,13,TGTGCCAGCAGCTCGAGCAGGGTGGACATTCAGTACTTC,CASSSSRVDIQYF
TRBD1,TRBJ2-3,.,TRBV19,14,TGTGCCAGCCGAGGACAGGGAGGCCTAGATACGCAGTATTTT,CASRGQGGLDTQYF
.,TRBJ2-7,.,TRBV3-1/TRBV3-2,12,TGTGCCAGCAGCTTGAGCTCCTACGAGCAGTACTTC,CASSLSSYEQYF
TRBD2,TRBJ2-3,once,TRBV5-1,19,TGCGCCAGCAGCTCTCCCCTTGGGATGGTAGCGGGAGGCACAGATACGCAGTATTTT,CASSSPLGMVAGGTDTQYF
.,TRBJ1-5,.,TRBV30,13,TGTGCCTGGACTGACAGCTACAATCAGCCCCAGCATTTT,CAWTDSYNQPQHF
TRBD2,TRBJ2-7,.,TRBV28,15,TGTGCCAGCAGTTTTAGTGGTCTAGCGGGAGGCGAGCAGTACTTC,CASSFSGLAGGEQYF
TRBD1,TRBJ1-2,.,TRBV10-1,18,TGCGCCAGCAGTGAGTGGGGGGACAGGGGGCCGTCTAACTATGGCTACACCTTC,CASSEWGDRGPSNYGYTF
.,TRBJ2-6,.,TRBV14,18,TGTGCCAGCAGCCAATTAATTAGCTGGAGCTCTGGGGCCAACGTCCTGACTTTC,CASSQLISWSSGANVLTF
.,TRBJ2-1,.,TRBV15,14,TGTGCCACCAGCAGAGATAAGGGAGGCAATGAGCAGTTCTTC,CATSRDKGGNEQFF
TRBD2,TRBJ2-7,.,TRBV7-9,14,TGTGCCAGCAGCTGGAGCGGGAGAGGCGACGAGCAGTACTTC,CASSWSGRGDEQYF
.,TRBJ2-3,.,TRBV5-4,11,TGTGCCAGCAGCCTTGTTGATACGCAGTATTTT,CASSLVDTQYF
.,TRBJ1-1,.,TRBV6-2/TRBV6-3,14,TGTGCCAGCAGTTCACAGGGACGGAACACTGAAGCTTTCTTT,CASSSQGRNTEAFF
.,TRBJ1-5,.,TRBV30,13,TGTGCCTGGAGTACCGGAGCAAGTCAGCCCCAGCATTTT,CAWSTGASQPQHF
.,TRBJ2-5,.,TRBV28,16,TGTGCCAGCAGTTTATCGGCGGGGATGTACCAAGAGACCCAGTACTTC,CASSLSAGMYQETQYF
.,TRBJ1-1,once,TRBV7-9,15,TGTGCCAGCAGCCCCGAGACAGGCGGGGGTACTGAAGCTTTCTTT,CASSPETGGGTEAFF
.,TRBJ2-3,.,TRBV4-1,13,TGCGCCAGCAGCCAAGATGGGCCAGATACGCAGTATTTT,CASSQDGPDTQYF
.,TRBJ1-5,few,TRBV6-2/TRBV6-3,13,TGTGCCAGCAGTTACTGGGCGGGGCAGCCCCAGCATTTT,CASSYWAGQPQHF
.,TRBJ1-2,.,TRBV5-4,15,TGTGCCAGCAGCTCCGGACAGCGGTCGGGCTATGGCTACACCTTC,CASSSGQRSGYGYTF
.,TRBJ2-7,.,TRBV28,12,TGTGCCAGCAGTTTACGAGGGCCCGAGCAGTACTTC,CASSLRGPEQYF
.,TRBJ1-6,.,TRBV28,20,TGTGCCAGCAGTTTATTGTCAGGGGCCGGAGTCGGTTCCTATAATTCACCCCTCCACTTT,CASSLLSGAGVGSYNSPLHF
TRBD2,TRBJ2-1,.,TRBV7-9,15,TGTGCCAGCAGCGCTAGCGGGAGGGCCTTCAATGAGCAGTTCTTC,CASSASGRAFNEQFF
TRBD2,TRBJ2-5,once,TRBV5-8,16,TGTGCCAGCAGCCCGGGACTTACGGGAGGGGAGGAGACCCAGTACTTC,CASSPGLTGGEETQYF
.,TRBJ2-6,.,TRBV3-1/TRBV3-2,16,TGTGCCAGCAGCCCAGCGACGGTATCTGGGGCCAACGTCCTGACTTTC,CASSPATVSGANVLTF
TRBD1,TRBJ2-7,.,TRBV10-3,12,TGTGCCATCAATGACAGGGGCTACGAGCAGTACTTC,CAINDRGYEQYF
TRBD2,TRBJ2-7,.,TRBV30,14,TGTGCCTGGAGTAGTACTAGCGGTCCCTACGAGCAGTACTTC,CAWSSTSGPYEQYF
.,TRBJ1-4,.,TRBV5-1,14,TGCGCCAGCAGCCCTGGCGGGTTAGGTGAAAAACTGTTTTTT,CASSPGGLGEKLFF
.,TRBJ1-1,.,TRBV11-2,15,TGTGCCAGCAGCTTAGTCGCAGAAAAGAACACTGAAGCTTTCTTT,CASSLVAEKNTEAFF
.,TRBJ2-7,few,TRBV11-3,15,TGTGCCAGCAGCTTAGGGGCGGGCAGCTCCTACGAGCAGTACTTC,CASSLGAGSSYEQYF